This T cell receptor (beta chain) emerged from a study of early T cells in non-severe SARS-CoV-2 infection. Broader study findings: In VDJdb matching, anti-spike CD8 responses were favored while private and CD4 specificities went missing.

This clonotype has more than one count but fewer than ten. Its antigen is currently unknown. Attached unique molecular identifiers marked individual cDNA molecules. TCRdb processed the 5' RACE reads anew with MiXCR; each CDR3 protein has one entry. The data hold 85,000 to 90,000 distinct CDR3 sequences, with approximately 14% observed a single time. Germline loops: CDR1 SGDLS, CDR2 YYNGEE. This CDR3 comprises 14 residues. The V and J ends lost 0 bases and 0 bases respectively, with 3 bases between them. The V and J genes are TRBV9 and TRBJ2-2; D gene unclear. Sequencing was carried out using whole blood. The source of this sequence is an adult who was a healthcare worker with PCR-confirmed SARS-CoV-2 infection or an uninfected control (not recorded which). DNA of the CDR3: TGTGCCAGCAGCGTAGAGGCGAACACCGGGGAGCTGTTTTTT. Translating it yields CASSVEANTGELFF.